The 27 T cell receptor beta chains presented below share a single source sample, sequenced in a study of T cells in Graves' hyperthyroidism and ophthalmopathy. RNA transcripts yielded amplified TCR beta CDR3 regions. Initially, a first-round RT-PCR of the TCR CDR3 employed the HTBI primer set. Using its own MiXCR run on the multiplex PCR reads, TCRdb lists one record per CDR3 protein. The sample contains tens of thousands of distinct CDR3 sequences, 52% of which appear only once. Sample: blood. All receptors come from a middle-aged woman with Graves' ophthalmopathy.

The sample holds a few counts of this clonotype. CDR3 amino acids: CASSLELASYYEQYF. CDR3 sequence (DNA): TGTGCCAGCAGTTTAGAACTAGCAAGTTACTACGAGCAGTACTTC. The chain links TRBV7-3 to TRBJ2-7; weak D call: TRBD2 (6 bases). CDR3 size: 15 residues. The ends were cut back, 6 bases at V and 3 bases at J, with 18 bases in the middle. From germline, CDR1 is SGHTA and CDR2 FQGTGA. Full variable domain (remainder filled in from reference TRBV7-3 and TRBJ2-7): GAGVSQTPSNKVTEKGKYVELRCDPISGHTALYWYRQSLGQGPEFLIYFQGTGAADDSGLPNDRFFAVRPEGSVSTLKIQRTERGDSAVYLCASSLELASYYEQYFGPGTRLTVT.

CDR3 residues: CASSSSGRAFYEQYF. The DNA of the CDR3 is TGTGCCAGCAGCTCCAGCGGGAGGGCCTTCTACGAGCAGTACTTC. V is TRBV13 and J is TRBJ2-7; 10 bases line up with TRBD2. J lost 3 bases, V lost 4 bases, and 6 bases had no gene match. The CDR3 spans 15 residues. Germline V lookup: CDR1 PRHDT, CDR2 FYEKMQ (reference sequence).

V usage is TRBV7-3 and J usage is TRBJ1-4; tentatively, D is TRBD1 (5 bases). The CDR3 spans 15 residues. CDR1 is SGHTA, CDR2 FQGTGA, per germline. The V gene lost 4 bases and the J gene lost 4 bases, with 13 bases spanning the gap. For the CDR3, the DNA is TGTGCCAGCAGCTCTTCGGGACTGGATAATGAAAAACTGTTTTTT. Translating gives CASSSSGLDNEKLFF.

In this sample, this clonotype turned up many times. The V gene is TRBV4-1, the J gene TRBJ1-6; D unclear. From germline, CDR1 is MGHRA and CDR2 YSYEKL. The CDR3 loop spans 15 amino acids. With 6 bases removed from V and 8 bases from J, the gap between germline ends came to 17 bases. CDR3 sequence (DNA): TGCGCCAGCAGACGAGCGTTTAGTACGGATTCACCCCTCCACTTT. It encodes CASRRAFSTDSPLHF.

This clonotype has ten or more counts. The chain employs TRBV20-1 and TRBJ2-3; TRBD2 agrees at 7 bases. CDR1 and CDR2 (germline): DFQATT, SNEGSKA (reference sequence). The trim removed 2 bases at V and 11 bases at J, leaving 7 bases unmatched. The CDR3 runs to 12 residues. The chain's CDR3 is CSARLAENEQYF. The CDR3, as DNA: TGCAGTGCTAGACTAGCGGAGAATGAGCAGTATTTT.

This clonotype was observed at least ten times. The genes are TRBV5-1 and TRBJ2-1; D gene ambiguous. V dropped 3 bases and J dropped 0 bases, with 13 bases sitting between them. The CDR3 extends over 16 amino acids. CDR1 and CDR2 from the germline V gene are SGHRS and YFSETQ. CDR3 bases: TGCGCCAGCAGCTCGGCCGTGGTCGGCTCCTACAATGAGCAGTTCTTC. It yields the protein CASSSAVVGSYNEQFF.

Here the CDR3 DNA reads TGTGCCAGCAGCTTAGTGGTGACCTCTGGAAACACTGAAGCTTTCTTT. Translated: CASSLVVTSGNTEAFF. The rearrangement links TRBV7-2 to TRBJ1-1; no clear D. V lost 1 base to trimming and J lost 2 bases, with 14 bases between them. The germline CDR1 and CDR2 sequences are SGHTA and FQGNSA. The CDR3 contains 16 residues.

The table lists this clonotype with many counts. The chain is built from TRBV20-1 and TRBJ2-1, with 7 bases that match TRBD1. With 4 bases clipped from V and 7 bases from J, the junction kept 10 bases outside the gene matches. The CDR3 is made up of 14 amino acids. Germline V gene sequence: CDR1 DFQATT, CDR2 SNEGSKA (reference sequence). CDR3 sequence reads: CSAIRQGLGNEQFF. DNA for the CDR3: TGCAGTGCTATCCGACAGGGCCTGGGGAATGAGCAGTTCTTC.

About this clonotype itself: The final CDR3 position lacks the conserved phenylalanine or tryptophan, pointing to a likely read error. The DNA is left out, because the CDR3 cannot be placed on it with certainty; the CDR3 is given as TCRdb lists it. CDR3: CSARLTPEHRGAVV. The chain carries TRBV20-1 and TRBJ2-2. The CDR3 is 14 residues long, ends included. From germline, CDR1 is DFQATT and CDR2 SNEGSKA (reference sequence).

There are many counts of this clonotype. The chain employs TRBV9 and TRBJ1-3; unclear D gene. This CDR3 contains 14 residues. Germline lookup yields CDR1 SGDLS and CDR2 YYNGEE. V was trimmed by 0 bases and J by 0 bases, leaving 4 bases between them. The CDR3 DNA is TGTGCCAGCAGCGTAGAAGGCTCTGGAAACACCATATATTTT. It is translated as CASSVEGSGNTIYF.

A note on this clonotype: The limits of the CDR3 on the DNA are not certain, so only TCRdb's listed CDR3 is given. The chain's CDR3 is CASSFYICSARDRWGTTDTQYF. V is TRBV25-1 and J is TRBJ2-3; the table's D call, TRBD1, has no DNA check behind it. Germline loops: CDR1 MGHDK, CDR2 SYGVNS. The CDR3 numbers 22 amino acids, ends counted.

This clonotype was counted once. The chain recombines TRBV24-1 with TRBJ2-4; 9 bases align to TRBD2. Looked up from germline, CDR1 is KGHDR and CDR2 is SFDVKD. Unmatched junction bases numbered 7, after V lost 5 bases and J lost 6 bases. This CDR3 comprises 15 residues. The CDR3, as DNA: TGTGCCACCAGTGGAACCGCGGGAGGGGGAAACATTCAGTACTTC. This codes for CATSGTAGGGNIQYF.

This chain links TRBV20-1 with TRBJ2-1; the match to TRBD2 covers 11 bases. Looked up from germline, CDR1 is DFQATT and CDR2 is SNEGSKA (reference sequence). V lost 3 bases to trimming and J lost 0 bases; unmatched junction nucleotides: 7. This CDR3 has 17 amino acids. In DNA form, the CDR3 reads TGCAGTGCTAGGGGTCCGACTAGCGGGGTCTCCTACAATGAGCAGTTCTTC. It specifies CSARGPTSGVSYNEQFF.

This clonotype was observed at least ten times. The genes are TRBV7-2 and TRBJ2-3; 8 bases are a match to TRBD2. CDR1 is SGHTA, CDR2 FQGNSA, per germline. V dropped 7 bases and J dropped 0; count of bases not matched to a gene: 3. The CDR3 has 14 residues. Written as DNA, the CDR3 is TGTGCCAGCACGGGGGGGCCCAGCACAGATACGCAGTATTTT. Its protein is CASTGGPSTDTQYF.

The chain uses TRBV20-1 and TRBJ2-1; TRBD2 agrees at 8 bases. Germline CDR1 DFQATT, CDR2 SNEGSKA (reference sequence). The CDR3 is 13 residues long. Germline trimming cut 5 bases from V and 7 bases from J; bases unmatched to any gene: 7. The CDR3 loop reads CSAQTSALNEQFF. The CDR3 bases are TGCAGTGCTCAGACTAGCGCCCTTAATGAGCAGTTCTTC.

About this clonotype: Its ends do not fully match the called genes, so a read error is possible. This chain links TRBV2 with TRBJ1-6; TRBD1 might be the D (6 bases). CDR1 SNHLY and CDR2 FYNNEI come from the germline V gene. The length of the CDR3 is 14 residues. The CDR3 region is CASSEGGGNSPLHF. The CDR3 DNA is TGTGCCAGCAGTGAGGGAGGGGGTAATTCGCCCCTCCACTTT. Drawing the rest from reference TRBV2 and TRBJ1-6, the complete variable domain is EPEVTQTPSHQVTQMGQEVILRCVPISNHLYFYWYRQILGQKVEFLVSFYNNEISEKSEIFDDQFSVERPDGSNFTLKIRSTKLEDSAMYFCASSEGGGNSPLHFGNGTRLTVT.

This clonotype was recorded many times. The CDR3 reads CASSLQAHSTDTQYF. The CDR3 coding sequence is TGTGCCAGCAGTTTACAGGCACACAGCACAGATACGCAGTATTTT. V is TRBV12-3 or TRBV12-4 and J is TRBJ2-3; D remains unclear. The germline V and J ends were trimmed by 2 bases and 0 bases, with 9 bases remaining between them. This CDR3 spans 15 amino acids.

This clonotype was picked up many times. This chain links TRBV5-8 with TRBJ2-7; the match to TRBD1 covers 9 bases. Germline trimming cut 5 bases from V and 2 bases from J; bases unmatched to any gene: 5. The CDR3 consists of 14 residues. Germline assignment: CDR1 SGHTS and CDR2 YDEGEE. The CDR3: CASRRTGAAYEQYF. The CDR3, as DNA: TGTGCCAGCAGACGGACAGGGGCCGCCTACGAGCAGTACTTC.

This clonotype came up many times. Here the CDR3 reads CASSLSAQGNTEAFF. The CDR3 DNA sequence: TGTGCCAGCAGTTTAAGCGCACAGGGAAACACTGAAGCTTTCTTT. The V call is TRBV27, the J call TRBJ1-1; D possibly corresponds to TRBD1 (6 bases). The CDR3 is 15 residues long. Germline V lookup: CDR1 MNHEY, CDR2 SMNVEV (reference sequence). V lost 2 bases, J lost 2 bases, and 12 bases lay in between.

By share, this clonotype ranks as medium-sized. The V gene is TRBV15, the J gene TRBJ1-5; a possible D gene is TRBD1 (5 bases). V shed 0 bases and J shed 5 bases, with 8 bases lying between them. Germline-derived CDR1 and CDR2 are LNHNV and YYDKDF (reference sequence). The CDR3 extends over 14 amino acids. The CDR3 region has the DNA TGTGCCACCAGCAGAGATCTGGGGGATCAGCCCCAGCATTTT. Protein: CATSRDLGDQPQHF.

Many counts were recorded for this clonotype. One junction end disagrees with the germline gene, perhaps due to a read error. The genes are TRBV25-1 and TRBJ2-7, with a tentative D call TRBD2 (6 bases). The V gene's germline CDR1 is MGHDK and CDR2 SYGVNS. This CDR3 region has 11 residues. The CDR3 nucleotides are TGTGCCAGCAGTGACGCCAGACGGGAGCCTTTC. Its translation: CASSDARREPF.

The chain employs TRBV20-1 and TRBJ2-1; possibly TRBD2 for D (6 bases). V lost 6 bases, J lost 5 bases, and 20 bases lay in between. Germline CDR1 reads DFQATT; CDR2 reads SNEGSKA (reference sequence). This CDR3 region has 15 residues. CDR3 sequence reads: CSASSLGRGNNEQFF. DNA of the CDR3: TGCAGTGCCAGCAGTTTAGGACGGGGGAACAATGAGCAGTTCTTC.

The table lists this clonotype with many counts. The rearrangement joins TRBV14 to TRBJ2-5, with D perhaps matching TRBD1 or TRBD2 (7 bases each). Per the germline V gene, CDR1 is SGHDN and CDR2 is FVKESK. The V and J ends lost 4 bases and 1 base respectively, with 22 bases between them. There are 18 residues in the CDR3. The CDR3, as DNA: TGTGCCAGCAGCCTCCCCAGGGGGGCTAGCGGCATCCAAGAGACCCAGTACTTC. This sequence encodes CASSLPRGASGIQETQYF.

There are many counts of this clonotype. The chain employs TRBV28 and TRBJ1-5; no clear D gene. The CDR3 is made up of 13 amino acids. Germline CDR1 reads MDHEN; CDR2 reads SYDVKM. V lost 1 base and J lost 0, with 1 base in between. The CDR3 DNA follows: TGTGCCAGCAGTTTATCTAGCAATCAGCCCCAGCATTTT. Translated: CASSLSSNQPQHF.

This clonotype was recorded many times. This chain connects TRBV14 to TRBJ2-2, with 8 bases matching TRBD1. Germline trimming cut 4 bases from V and 1 base from J; bases unmatched to any gene: 5. Per the germline V gene, CDR1 is SGHDN and CDR2 is FVKESK. CDR3 length equals 16 residues. The CDR3 sequence: CASSPRGRGNTGELFF. CDR3 sequence (DNA): TGTGCCAGCAGCCCCAGGGGGCGGGGGAACACCGGGGAGCTGTTTTTT.

The chain uses TRBV20-1 and TRBJ1-5; no reliable D call. The V end was cut by 2 bases, the J end by 11 bases, with 4 bases between. The germline gives CDR1 DFQATT, CDR2 SNEGSKA (reference sequence). The CDR3 runs 9 residues. As DNA, the CDR3 is TGCAGTGCTAGAAAGTCCCAGCATTTT. This encodes CSARKSQHF.

This clonotype has at least ten counts. The rearrangement uses TRBV28 and TRBJ2-7; perhaps TRBD2 as D (5 bases). Looked up from germline, CDR1 is MDHEN and CDR2 is SYDVKM. This CDR3 has 13 residues. Trimming removed 3 bases from V and 2 bases from J, with 8 bases in between. DNA for the CDR3: TGTGCCAGCAGTTTGAGGGAACCCTACGAGCAGTACTTC. Translating it yields CASSLREPYEQYF.